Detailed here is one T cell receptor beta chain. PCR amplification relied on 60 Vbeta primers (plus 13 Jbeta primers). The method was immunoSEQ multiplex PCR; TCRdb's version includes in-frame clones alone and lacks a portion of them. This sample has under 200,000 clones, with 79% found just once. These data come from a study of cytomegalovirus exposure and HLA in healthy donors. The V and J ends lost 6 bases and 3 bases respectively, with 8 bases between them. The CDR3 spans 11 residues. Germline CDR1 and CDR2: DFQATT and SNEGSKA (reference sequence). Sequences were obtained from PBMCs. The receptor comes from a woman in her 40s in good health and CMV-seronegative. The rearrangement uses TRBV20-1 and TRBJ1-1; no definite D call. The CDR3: CSARSYTEAFF. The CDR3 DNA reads TGCAGTGCGAGGAGCTACACTGAAGCTTTCTTT.